What follows describes a single T cell receptor beta chain. Data came from immunoSEQ multiplex PCR; TCRdb stores just in-frame clones and leaves some out. The sample records roughly 260,000 clones, under 85% being singletons. These data come from a study of blood T cell repertoires in COVID-19. Looking at the study overall: COVID-19 samples collected from the United States, Italy and Spain covered acute and convalescent phases.

CDR3 length: 12 residues. Germline CDR1 LNHNV, CDR2 YYDKDF (reference sequence). The V gene end was trimmed by 8 bases and the J gene end by 5 bases; junction bases not matched to a gene: 2. The chain couples TRBV15 to TRBJ1-4; 7 bases are a match to TRBD1. The sequence derives from a woman aged 35 to 49 with active or convalescent COVID-19. The sample comprised peripheral blood. CDR3 sequence (DNA): TGTGCCACCGGGGGACAGAATGAAAAACTGTTTTTT. This gives the protein CATGGQNEKLFF.